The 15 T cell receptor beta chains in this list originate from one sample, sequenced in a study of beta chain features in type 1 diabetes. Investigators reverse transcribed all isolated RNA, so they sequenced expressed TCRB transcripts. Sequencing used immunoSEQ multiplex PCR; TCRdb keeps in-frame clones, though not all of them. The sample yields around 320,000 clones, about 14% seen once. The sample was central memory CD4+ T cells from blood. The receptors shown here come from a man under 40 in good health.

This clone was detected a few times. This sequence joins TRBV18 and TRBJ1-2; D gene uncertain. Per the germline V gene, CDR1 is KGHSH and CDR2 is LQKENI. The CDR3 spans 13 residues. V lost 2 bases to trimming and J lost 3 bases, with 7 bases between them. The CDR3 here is CASSPGTYYGYTF. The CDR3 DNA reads TGTGCCAGCTCACCAGGCACTTACTATGGCTACACCTTC.

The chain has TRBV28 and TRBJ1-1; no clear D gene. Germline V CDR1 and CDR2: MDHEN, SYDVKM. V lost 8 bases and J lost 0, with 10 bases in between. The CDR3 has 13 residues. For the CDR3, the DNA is TGTGCCAGCCCAAGTCCATTGAACACTGAAGCTTTCTTT. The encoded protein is CASPSPLNTEAFF.

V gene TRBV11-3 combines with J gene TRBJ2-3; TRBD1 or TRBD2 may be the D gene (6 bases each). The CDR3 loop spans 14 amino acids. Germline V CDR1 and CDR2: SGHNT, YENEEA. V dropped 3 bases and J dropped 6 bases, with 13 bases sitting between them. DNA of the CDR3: TGTGCCAGCAGCTTGGCTGGGGGGCTTGATACGCAGTATTTT. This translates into CASSLAGGLDTQYF.

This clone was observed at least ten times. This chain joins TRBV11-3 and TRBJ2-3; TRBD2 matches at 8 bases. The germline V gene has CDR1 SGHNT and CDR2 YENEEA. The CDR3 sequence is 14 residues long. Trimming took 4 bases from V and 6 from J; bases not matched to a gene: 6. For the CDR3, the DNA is TGTGCCAGCAGCTCAATCCGCGGGGGGGATACGCAGTATTTT. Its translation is CASSSIRGGDTQYF.

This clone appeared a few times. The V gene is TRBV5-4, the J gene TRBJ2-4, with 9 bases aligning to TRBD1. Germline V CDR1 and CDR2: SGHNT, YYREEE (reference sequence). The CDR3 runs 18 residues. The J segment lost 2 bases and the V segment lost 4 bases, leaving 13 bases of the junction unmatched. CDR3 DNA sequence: TGTGCCAGCAGCGCCTTATACTCCGGACAGGGGACCAAAAACATTCAGTACTTC. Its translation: CASSALYSGQGTKNIQYF.

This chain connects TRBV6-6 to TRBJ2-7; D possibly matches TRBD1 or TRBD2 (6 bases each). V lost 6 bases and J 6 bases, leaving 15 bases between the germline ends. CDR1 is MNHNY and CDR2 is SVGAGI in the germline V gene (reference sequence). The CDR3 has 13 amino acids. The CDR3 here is CASRGDTGGEQYV. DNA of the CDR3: TGTGCCAGCAGAGGGGACACCGGGGGCGAGCAGTACGTC.

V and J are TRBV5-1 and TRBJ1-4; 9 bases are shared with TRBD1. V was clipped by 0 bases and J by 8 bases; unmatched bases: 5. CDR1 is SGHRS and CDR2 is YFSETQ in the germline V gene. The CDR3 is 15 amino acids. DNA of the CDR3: TGCGCCAGCAGCTTGGGTGGGACAGGGCGAGAAAAACTGTTTTTT. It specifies CASSLGGTGREKLFF.

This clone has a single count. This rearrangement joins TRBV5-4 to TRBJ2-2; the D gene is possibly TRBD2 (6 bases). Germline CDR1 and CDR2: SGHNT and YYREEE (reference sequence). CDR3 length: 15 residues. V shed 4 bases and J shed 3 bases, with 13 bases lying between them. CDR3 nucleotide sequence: TGTGCCAGCAGCCGGGACTCAAAATACACCGGGGAGCTGTTTTTT. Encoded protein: CASSRDSKYTGELFF.

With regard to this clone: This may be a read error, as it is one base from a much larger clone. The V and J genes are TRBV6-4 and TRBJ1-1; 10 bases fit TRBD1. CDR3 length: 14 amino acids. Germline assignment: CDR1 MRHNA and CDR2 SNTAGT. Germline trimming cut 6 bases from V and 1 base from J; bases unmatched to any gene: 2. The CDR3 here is CASSRQGANTEAFF. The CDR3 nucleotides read TGTGCCAGCAGCCGACAGGGGGCGAACACTGAAGCTTTCTTT.

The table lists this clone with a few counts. The CDR3 protein is CASTRYSGANVLTF. The CDR3 nucleotides read TGTGCCAGCACTCGTTACTCTGGGGCCAACGTCCTGACTTTC. The chain is built from TRBV2 and TRBJ2-6, with D hard to call. Trimming shortened V by 7 bases and J by 0 bases, and 7 bases separated the two germline ends. Looked up from germline, CDR1 is SNHLY and CDR2 is FYNNEI. This CDR3 comprises 14 residues.

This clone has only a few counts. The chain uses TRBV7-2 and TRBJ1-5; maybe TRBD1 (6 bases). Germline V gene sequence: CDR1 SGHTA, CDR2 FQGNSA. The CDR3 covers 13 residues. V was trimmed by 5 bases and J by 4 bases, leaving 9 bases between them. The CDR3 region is CASSIRGNQPQHF. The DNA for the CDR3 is TGTGCCAGCAGCATAAGGGGGAATCAGCCCCAGCATTTT.

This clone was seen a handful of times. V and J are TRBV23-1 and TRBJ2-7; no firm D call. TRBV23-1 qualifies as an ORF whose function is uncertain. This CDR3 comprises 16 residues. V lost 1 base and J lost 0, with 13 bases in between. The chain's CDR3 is CASSQLARRSSYEQYV. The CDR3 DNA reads TGCGCCAGCAGTCAATTAGCCCGACGGAGCTCCTACGAGCAGTACGTC.

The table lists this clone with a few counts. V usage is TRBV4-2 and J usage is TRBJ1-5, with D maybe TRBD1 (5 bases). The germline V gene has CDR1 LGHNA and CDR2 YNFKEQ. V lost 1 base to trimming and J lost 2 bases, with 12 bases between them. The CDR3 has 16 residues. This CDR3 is CASSQAGETGNQPQHF. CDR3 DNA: TGTGCCAGCAGCCAAGCGGGGGAGACGGGCAATCAGCCCCAGCATTTT.

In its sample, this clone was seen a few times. The CDR3, as DNA: TGTGCCAGCAGCAAAGAAGGTCTAGAAAGGGGTAAAACGGAGACCCAGTACTTC. Translation gives CASSKEGLERGKTETQYF. The chain joins TRBV21-1 to TRBJ2-5; the table's D call, TRBD1, was not checked against the DNA. TRBV21-1 is flagged as a pseudogene. The CDR3 runs to 18 residues.

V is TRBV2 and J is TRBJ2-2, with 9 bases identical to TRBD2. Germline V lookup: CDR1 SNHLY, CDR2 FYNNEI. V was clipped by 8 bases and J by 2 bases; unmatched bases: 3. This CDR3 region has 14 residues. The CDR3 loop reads CASRLADNTGELFF. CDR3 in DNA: TGTGCCAGCCGACTAGCGGACAACACCGGGGAGCTGTTTTTT. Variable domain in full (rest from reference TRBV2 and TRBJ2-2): EPEVTQTPSHQVTQMGQEVILRCVPISNHLYFYWYRQILGQKVEFLVSFYNNEISEKSEIFDDQFSVERPDGSNFTLKIRSTKLEDSAMYFCASRLADNTGELFFGEGSRLTVL.